The 21 T cell receptor beta chains in this list originate from one sample, sequenced in a study of blood T cell repertoires in COVID-19. Here immunoSEQ multiplex PCR was the method, and the copy in TCRdb shows in-frame clones only, minus some. The table records roughly 65,000 clones, roughly 86% of them present only once. Sequencing was performed on peripheral blood. Receptors originate from a man aged 50-60 years with acute or convalescent COVID-19.

This chain links TRBV6-5 with TRBJ2-5; D unclear. This CDR3 spans 13 amino acids. CDR1 is MNHEY and CDR2 is SVGAGI in the germline V gene. The V end was cut by 1 base, the J end by 4 bases, with 7 bases between. In DNA, the CDR3 is TGTGCCAGCAGTTACTGGTACGGAGAGACCCAGTACTTC. Translating gives CASSYWYGETQYF.

V usage is TRBV28 and J usage is TRBJ2-2; D perhaps matches TRBD1 (6 bases). CDR3 length: 12 amino acids. Germline V gives CDR1 MDHEN, CDR2 SYDVKM. The germline V and J ends were trimmed by 6 bases and 6 bases, with 8 bases remaining between them. The CDR3 coding sequence is TGTGCCAGCAGACAGGGTGCCGGGGAGCTGTTTTTT. Its protein is CASRQGAGELFF.

The chain has TRBV13 and TRBJ1-2; 10 nucleotides line up with TRBD1. This CDR3 is built from 15 residues. Germline V CDR1 and CDR2: PRHDT, FYEKMQ (reference sequence). V lost 4 bases to trimming and J lost 7 bases; unmatched junction nucleotides: 9. As DNA, the CDR3 is TGTGCCAGCAGCTGGGGGAGACAGGGGGCAGGTGGCTACACCTTC. Protein product: CASSWGRQGAGGYTF.

CDR3 in amino acids: CASWTGDGPSPLHF. CDR3 in DNA: TGTGCCAGCTGGACAGGGGACGGTCCTTCACCCCTCCACTTT. The rearrangement links TRBV6-6 to TRBJ1-6; 9 nucleotides agree with TRBD1. The CDR3 spans 14 residues. The V gene end was trimmed by 8 bases and the J gene end by 9 bases; junction bases not matched to a gene: 8. Per the germline V gene, CDR1 is MNHNY and CDR2 is SVGAGI (reference sequence).

This sequence joins TRBV10-2 and TRBJ2-7, with 11 bases matching TRBD2. From germline, CDR1 is WSHSY and CDR2 SAAADI. Unmatched junction bases numbered 3, after V lost 6 bases and J lost 5 bases. The CDR3 length is 13 residues. The CDR3 here is CASRLAGVDEQYF. DNA for the CDR3: TGCGCCAGCAGACTAGCGGGAGTGGACGAGCAGTACTTC.

The V and J genes are TRBV27 and TRBJ1-2; 7 positions agree with TRBD1. Germline lookup yields CDR1 MNHEY and CDR2 SMNVEV (reference sequence). CDR3 size: 13 residues. V shed 5 bases, J shed 7 bases, and the junction held 7 bases outside the gene matches. CDR3 residues: CASSKQGIGGYTF. Written as DNA, the CDR3 is TGTGCCAGCAGTAAACAGGGGATCGGTGGCTACACCTTC.

The chain has TRBV27 and TRBJ2-7; possible D gene TRBD1, 8 bases. V dropped 5 bases and J dropped 1 base, with 15 bases sitting between them. In germline, CDR1 is MNHEY, CDR2 SMNVEV (reference sequence). The CDR3 spans 15 residues. The CDR3 DNA reads as TGTGCCAGCAGTCCCACAGGGGGGGGGTCCTACGAGCAGTACTTC. The encoded protein is CASSPTGGGSYEQYF.

This chain uses TRBV19 with TRBJ2-3; D call uncertain. The CDR3 has 11 residues. V lost 8 bases to trimming and J lost 6 bases, with 9 bases between them. Germline lookup yields CDR1 LNHDA and CDR2 SQIVND (reference sequence). Here the CDR3 DNA reads TGTGCCAGTGGAGTTAAGGATACGCAGTATTTT. Protein: CASGVKDTQYF.

The V call is TRBV18, the J call TRBJ1-2, with 7 positions matching TRBD1. V shed 2 bases and J 4 bases; nucleotides not matched to a gene: 4. Germline V lookup: CDR1 KGHSH, CDR2 LQKENI. This CDR3 has 14 amino acids. The CDR3 sequence: CASSPSGQAYGYTF. The CDR3 nucleotides are TGTGCCAGCTCACCATCAGGACAGGCCTATGGCTACACCTTC.

The chain recombines TRBV18 with TRBJ2-7; D is perhaps TRBD1 (6 bases). V was shortened by 4 bases and J by 2 bases, with 9 bases between the two germline ends. The germline gives CDR1 KGHSH, CDR2 LQKENI. CDR3 size: 13 residues. CDR3 protein: CASSLRQAYEQYF. Here the CDR3 DNA reads TGTGCCAGCTCACTTCGACAGGCCTACGAGCAGTACTTC.

V and J are TRBV7-6 and TRBJ2-7, with D perhaps matching TRBD1 (7 bases). The germline V and J ends were trimmed by 2 bases and 3 bases, with 17 bases remaining between them. Germline V lookup: CDR1 SGHVS, CDR2 FNYEAQ. CDR3 length: 16 amino acids. The DNA of the CDR3 is TGTGCCAGCAGCTTAAAATTCGGGGGACAGTACTACGAGCAGTACTTC. Translated: CASSLKFGGQYYEQYF.

The V and J genes are TRBV9 and TRBJ2-2; TRBD1 matches 9 bases. The CDR3 has 15 residues. Trimming at V came to 7 bases and at J to 6 bases, leaving 10 bases not matched to a gene. Per germline, CDR1 SGDLS and CDR2 YYNGEE. The CDR3 nucleotides read TGTGCCAGCTGCCCCGGGACAGGGAGAGCCGGGGAGCTGTTTTTT. This sequence encodes CASCPGTGRAGELFF.

V and J are TRBV6-5 and TRBJ2-1, with D tentatively TRBD2 (6 bases). This CDR3 contains 14 residues. The V end was cut by 4 bases, the J end by 6 bases, with 13 bases between. CDR1 MNHEY and CDR2 SVGAGI come from the germline V gene. For the CDR3, the DNA is TGTGCCAGCAGTTCCAGGACTACCGGCAATGAGCAGTTCTTC. Its translation is CASSSRTTGNEQFF.

The rearrangement uses TRBV29-1 and TRBJ1-2, with unresolved D. V gave up 7 bases and J gave up 4 bases, with 13 bases separating them. The CDR3 covers 12 residues. Germline CDR1 SQVTM, CDR2 ANQGSEA. The CDR3 nucleotides are TGCAGCGCCGGCCGGGAGGGCTATGGCTACACCTTC. Amino acid sequence: CSAGREGYGYTF.

The rearrangement uses TRBV19 and TRBJ1-1; the match to TRBD1 covers 7 bases. V was clipped by 4 bases and J by 0 bases; unmatched bases: 5. The germline CDR1 and CDR2 sequences are LNHDA and SQIVND (reference sequence). The CDR3 is made up of 15 amino acids. CDR3 protein: CASSRGQLMNTEAFF. CDR3 sequence (DNA): TGTGCCAGTAGTAGGGGACAGCTGATGAACACTGAAGCTTTCTTT.

The CDR3 region is CASSFSMASGRTQETQYF. The CDR3 DNA reads TGTGCCAGCAGCTTTTCTATGGCGAGCGGGAGGACCCAAGAGACCCAGTACTTC. The chain carries TRBV5-6 and TRBJ2-5; the match to TRBD2 covers 9 bases. In germline, CDR1 is SGHDT, CDR2 YYEEEE. The CDR3 length is 18 residues. The trim removed 2 bases at V and 1 base at J, leaving 12 bases unmatched.

The chain employs TRBV28 and TRBJ2-7; 9 nucleotides match TRBD1. The CDR3 length is 14 residues. Germline assignment: CDR1 MDHEN and CDR2 SYDVKM. Losses at the gene ends were 6 bases for V and 7 bases for J; bases not matched to a gene: 10. CDR3 DNA: TGTGCCAGCAGCCGGCTACAGGGGGCGAGGGAGCAGTACTTC. The encoded protein is CASSRLQGAREQYF.

The J gene is TRBJ2-3, the V gene TRBV20-1; 10 nucleotides agree with TRBD2. This CDR3 contains 14 residues. J lost 4 bases, V lost 3 bases, and 4 bases had no gene match. CDR1 and CDR2 from the germline V gene are DFQATT and SNEGSKA (reference sequence). The CDR3 DNA sequence: TGCAGTGCTAGTAAGCGGGGGGGCGCAGATACGCAGTATTTT. Translating gives CSASKRGGADTQYF.

The chain employs TRBV2 and TRBJ2-3; 8 nucleotides match TRBD1. The germline V gene has CDR1 SNHLY and CDR2 FYNNEI. This CDR3 contains 16 residues. V dropped 2 bases and J dropped 3; count of bases not matched to a gene: 7. The CDR3 DNA is TGTGCCAGCAGTGAATTAGTCGACAGGGGAACAGATACGCAGTATTTT. Amino acids: CASSELVDRGTDTQYF.

The chain has TRBV28 and TRBJ2-1; 7 bases are a match to TRBD1. This CDR3 has 14 amino acids. V lost 5 bases, J lost 6 bases, and 7 bases stayed unmatched. Germline lookup yields CDR1 MDHEN and CDR2 SYDVKM. The DNA of the CDR3 is TGTGCCAGCAGTCGCCAGGGGGTGGTCAATGAGCAGTTCTTC. Amino acids: CASSRQGVVNEQFF.

The chain combines TRBV19 with TRBJ2-7; 8 bases match TRBD2. V shed 3 bases, J shed 2 bases, and the junction held 6 bases outside the gene matches. The length of the CDR3 is 15 residues. Germline V gene lookup returns CDR1 LNHDA and CDR2 SQIVND (reference sequence). CDR3 sequence reads: CASSIASGPAYEQYF. In DNA form, the CDR3 reads TGTGCCAGTAGTATTGCTAGCGGGCCCGCCTACGAGCAGTACTTC. The full variable domain, its missing parts supplied by reference TRBV19 and TRBJ2-7, is DGGITQSPKYLFRKEGQNVTLSCEQNLNHDAMYWYRQDPGQGLRLIYYSQIVNDFQKGDIAEGYSVSREKKESFPLTVTSAQKNPTAFYLCASSIASGPAYEQYFGPGTRLTVT.